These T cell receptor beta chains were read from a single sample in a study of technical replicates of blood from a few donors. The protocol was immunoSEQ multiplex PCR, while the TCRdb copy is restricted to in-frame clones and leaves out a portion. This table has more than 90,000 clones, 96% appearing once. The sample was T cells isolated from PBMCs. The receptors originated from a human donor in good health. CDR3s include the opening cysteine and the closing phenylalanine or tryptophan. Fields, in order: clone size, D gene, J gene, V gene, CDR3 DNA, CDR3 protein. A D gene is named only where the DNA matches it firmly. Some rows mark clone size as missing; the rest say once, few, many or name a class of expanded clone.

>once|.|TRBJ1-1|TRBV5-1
TGCGCCAGCAGCTTGGAAGCAGGAGGGACTGAAGCTTTCTTT
CASSLEAGGTEAFF
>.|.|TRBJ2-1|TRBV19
TGTGCCAGTAGTATGGGACTCTACAATGAGCAGTTCTTC
CASSMGLYNEQFF
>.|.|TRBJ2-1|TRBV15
TGTGCCACCACCCTAGGAGGGCCGAATGAGCAGTTCTTC
CATTLGGPNEQFF
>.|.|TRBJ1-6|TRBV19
TGTGCCAGTAGCGAGCCGGGACTGGGTAATTCACCCCTCCACTTT
CASSEPGLGNSPLHF
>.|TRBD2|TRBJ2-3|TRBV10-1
TGCGCCAGCAGCCGGACTAGCGGTGGAGATACGCAGTATTTT
CASSRTSGGDTQYF
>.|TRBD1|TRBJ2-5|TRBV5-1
TGCGCCAGCAGTTACCGGACAGGGGTCCAAGAGACCCAGTACTTC
CASSYRTGVQETQYF
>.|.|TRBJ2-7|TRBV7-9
TGTGCCAGCAGCCCGCGGGACCTCTACGAGCAGTACTTC
CASSPRDLYEQYF
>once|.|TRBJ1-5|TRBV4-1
TGCGCCAGCAGCCATCTCTTACAGGGTTTAGCAAATCAGCCCCAGCATTTT
CASSHLLQGLANQPQHF
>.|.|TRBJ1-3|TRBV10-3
TGTGCCATCAGTGGGGAGCACAGTTACTCTGGAAACACCATATATTTT
CAISGEHSYSGNTIYF
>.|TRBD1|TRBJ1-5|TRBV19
TGTGCCACCGGGACAGAGCCGTATAGCAATCAGCCCCAGCATTTT
CATGTEPYSNQPQHF
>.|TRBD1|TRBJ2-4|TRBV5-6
TGTGCCACACGGGACAGGGGGCGAGCCAAAAACATTCAGTACTTC
CATRDRGRAKNIQYF
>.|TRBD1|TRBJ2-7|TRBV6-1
TGTGCCAGCAGCCGACAGGGGGCGATCTACGAGCAGTACTTC
CASSRQGAIYEQYF
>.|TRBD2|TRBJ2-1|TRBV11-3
TGTGCCAGCAGCTTATTAGGCGGGAGGGCCTACAATGAGCAGTTCTTC
CASSLLGGRAYNEQFF
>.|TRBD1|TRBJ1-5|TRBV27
TGTGCCAGCAGCATCACAGGGGACAATCAGCCCCAGCATTTT
CASSITGDNQPQHF
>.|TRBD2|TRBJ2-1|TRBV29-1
TGCAGCGTTGAACGCGGGAGAGGCAATGAGCAGTTCTTC
CSVERGRGNEQFF
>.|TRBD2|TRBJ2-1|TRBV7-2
TGTGCCAGTAGTACCGGGGGGACTAGCGGATCCTACAATGAGCAGTTCTTC
CASSTGGTSGSYNEQFF
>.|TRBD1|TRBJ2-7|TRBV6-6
TGTGCCAGCAGTTCCTCGGGACAGATAAGCGAGCAGTACTTC
CASSSSGQISEQYF
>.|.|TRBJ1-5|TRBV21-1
TGTGCCAGCAGCAATCACAAGACAGGGGGCAATCAGCCCCAGCATTTT
CASSNHKTGGNQPQHF
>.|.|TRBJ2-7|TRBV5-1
TGCGCCAGCAGCTTGGGGAGTACCTACGAGCAGTACTTC
CASSLGSTYEQYF
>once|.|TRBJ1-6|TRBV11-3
TGTGCCAGCAGCGGTTGGGAGGGGGGTAATTCACCCCTCCACTTT
CASSGWEGGNSPLHF
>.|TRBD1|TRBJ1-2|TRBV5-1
TGCGCCAGCAGCCGGGACAGGGGAGATTTCGGAGGCTACACCTTC
CASSRDRGDFGGYTF
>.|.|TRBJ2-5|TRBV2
TGTGCCAGCAGTGAAAATGCGTTTACCGAGACCCAGTACTTC
CASSENAFTETQYF
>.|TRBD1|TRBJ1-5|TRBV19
TGTGCCAGTAGTCCACGACAGGGCAGTCAGCCCCAGCATTTT
CASSPRQGSQPQHF
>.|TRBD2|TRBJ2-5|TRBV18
TGTGCCAGCTCACCATGGCGGGAGGCCCAATACCAAGAGACCCAGTACTTC
CASSPWREAQYQETQYF
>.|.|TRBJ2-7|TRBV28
TGTGCCAGCAGAGTGAGACAGGACTACGAGCAGTACTTC
CASRVRQDYEQYF
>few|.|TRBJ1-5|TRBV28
TGTGCCAGCAGTTTCGATCAGCCCCAGCATTTT
CASSFDQPQHF
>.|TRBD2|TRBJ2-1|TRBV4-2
TGTGCCAGCAGCCTTCAAACCGGACTAGCGGGAGGGTCCCATGAGCAGTTCTTC
CASSLQTGLAGGSHEQFF
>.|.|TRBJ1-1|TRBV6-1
TGTGCCAGCAGCAGGGGCGCAAACACTGAAGCTTTCTTT
CASSRGANTEAFF